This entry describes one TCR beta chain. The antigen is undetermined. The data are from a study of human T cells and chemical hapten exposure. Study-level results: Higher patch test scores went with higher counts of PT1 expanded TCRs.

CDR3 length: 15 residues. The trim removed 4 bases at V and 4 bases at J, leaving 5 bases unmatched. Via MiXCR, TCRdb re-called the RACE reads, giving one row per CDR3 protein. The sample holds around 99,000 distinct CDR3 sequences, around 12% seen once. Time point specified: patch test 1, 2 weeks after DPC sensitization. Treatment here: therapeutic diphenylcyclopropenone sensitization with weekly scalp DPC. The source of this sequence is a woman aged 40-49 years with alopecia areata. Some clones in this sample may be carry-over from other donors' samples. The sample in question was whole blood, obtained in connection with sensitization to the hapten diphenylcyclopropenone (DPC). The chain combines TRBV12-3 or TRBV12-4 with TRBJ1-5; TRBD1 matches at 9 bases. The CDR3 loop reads CASSSGQGANQPQHF. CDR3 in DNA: TGTGCCAGCAGTTCGGGACAGGGTGCAAATCAGCCCCAGCATTTT.